This entry describes one T cell receptor beta chain. Antigen specificity is unknown. This specimen comes from a study of cytomegalovirus exposure and HLA in healthy donors. Study-wide results and caveats: Among the CMV-associated chains, a few were confirmed in vitro as specific for CMV antigens. Within the data, a cluster of highly shared sequence variants was likely a sequencing artifact.

Germline lookup yields CDR1 MNHEY and CDR2 SMNVEV (reference sequence). The CDR3 is made up of 16 amino acids. J lost 4 bases, V lost 5 bases, and 6 bases had no gene match. With 60 Vbeta and 13 Jbeta primers, the PCR was carried out. TCRdb's copy holds only in-frame clones and misses some; the assay was immunoSEQ multiplex PCR. The repertoire consists of about 130,000 clones, with about 80% occurring once and the leading ten covering about 4%. This receptor was identified in a woman aged 35 to 49 in good health and CMV-seronegative. This rearrangement joins TRBV27 to TRBJ1-5; 12 bases match TRBD1. The sample was PBMCs. CDR3 residues: CASSPGTGGENQPQHF. CDR3 in DNA: TGTGCCAGCAGTCCAGGGACAGGGGGCGAAAATCAGCCCCAGCATTTT.